This passage covers 27 T cell receptor beta chains from one sample sequenced in a study of chemoradiotherapy in HPV16-positive cancers. TCRdb's copy holds only in-frame clones and misses some; the assay was immunoSEQ multiplex PCR. The data hold 20,000 to 25,000 clones, with 75% to 90% observed a single time. This material consisted of blood, taken from a patient who underwent chemoradiotherapy. These receptors were taken from a human donor with HPV-associated anogenital cancer.

V usage is TRBV5-5 and J usage is TRBJ2-3; 7 bases are shared with TRBD2. CDR3 length: 15 residues. CDR1 SGHKS and CDR2 YYEKEE come from the germline V gene (reference sequence). V was pared by 1 base and J by 2 bases, with 4 bases of the junction left unmatched. This CDR3 is CASSLSSGFTDTQYF. In nucleotides, the CDR3 is TGTGCCAGCAGCTTGTCTAGCGGTTTCACAGATACGCAGTATTTT.

This clone was detected only a few times. The CDR3 spells CASSPGRNEQFF. The CDR3 bases are TGTGCCAGCAGCCCCGGTCGCAATGAGCAGTTCTTC. The chain uses TRBV5-6 and TRBJ2-1; unclear D gene. The V gene lost 4 bases and the J gene lost 6 bases, with 8 bases spanning the gap. CDR1 is SGHDT and CDR2 is YYEEEE in the germline V gene. The CDR3 consists of 12 residues.

The rearrangement joins TRBV18 to TRBJ1-4; D ambiguous. The CDR3 spans 14 residues. Trimming removed 3 bases at V and 1 base at J, with 6 bases between. Per germline, CDR1 KGHSH and CDR2 LQKENI. The CDR3 nucleotides are TGTGCCAGCTCACCGGGGAGAACTAATGAAAAACTGTTTTTT. Its translation is CASSPGRTNEKLFF.

The chain is built from TRBV4-3 and TRBJ1-2; no reliable D call. Germline V CDR1 and CDR2: LGHNA, YSLEER. This CDR3 is 17 amino acids long. Trimming took 0 bases from V and 7 from J, leaving 21 bases between them. Written as DNA, the CDR3 is TGCGCCAGCAGCCAAGACGCGGGTTCAGGTAAAGGCTCTGGCTACACCTTC. Encoded protein: CASSQDAGSGKGSGYTF.

CDR3 in amino acids: CSARGDGELFF. The CDR3 DNA is TGCAGTGCTCGTGGGGACGGGGAGCTGTTTTTT. The V call is TRBV20-1, the J call TRBJ2-2; D is unclear. CDR1 is DFQATT, CDR2 SNEGSKA, per germline (reference sequence). V lost 5 bases and J lost 7, with 8 bases in between. The CDR3 extends over 11 amino acids.

The chain couples TRBV23-1 to TRBJ2-5; 9 nucleotides align to TRBD1. TRBV23-1 belongs to the ORF category, with a function that is uncertain. The CDR3 runs to 14 residues. The ends lost 6 bases at V and 2 bases at J; junction bases unmatched: 4. The CDR3 DNA reads as TGCGCCAGCAGGGGACAGGGAACACAAGAGACCCAGTACTTC. Protein product: CASRGQGTQETQYF.

The chain couples TRBV4-3 to TRBJ2-1; TRBD1 agrees at 8 bases. The CDR3 is 16 amino acids. Germline loops: CDR1 LGHNA, CDR2 YSLEER. V shed 0 bases and J 4 bases; nucleotides not matched to a gene: 5. As DNA, the CDR3 is TGCGCCAGCAGCCAAGATATGGGACAGGAGTACAATGAGCAGTTCTTC. This encodes CASSQDMGQEYNEQFF.

V and J are TRBV27 and TRBJ2-7; TRBD1 matches at 7 bases. V shed 5 bases, J shed 3 bases, and the junction held 7 bases outside the gene matches. The CDR3 spans 14 residues. CDR1 MNHEY and CDR2 SMNVEV come from the germline V gene (reference sequence). CDR3 region: CASSQPRDSYEQYF. The DNA for the CDR3 is TGTGCCAGCAGTCAACCCCGGGACAGCTACGAGCAGTACTTC.

The rearrangement joins TRBV5-1 to TRBJ2-1; TRBD2 matches at 13 bases. V trimming: 4 bases; J trimming: 4 bases; junction bases outside the gene matches: 5. The V gene's germline CDR1 is SGHRS and CDR2 YFSETQ. This CDR3 has 16 amino acids. The CDR3 bases are TGCGCCAGCAGCCCACGGACTAGCGGGGGATACAATGAGCAGTTCTTC. It translates to CASSPRTSGGYNEQFF.

This chain joins TRBV30 and TRBJ1-6; D not certain. CDR1 is GTSNPN, CDR2 SVGIG, per germline (reference sequence). Trimming left V 1 base short and J 4 bases short, with 8 bases between. The CDR3 contains 14 residues. Here the CDR3 DNA reads TGTGCCTGGAGTGGCATTCTGTATAATTCACCCCTCCACTTT. Protein product: CAWSGILYNSPLHF.

In DNA, the CDR3 is TGTGCCAGCAGGGAGGACTATAGCAATCAGCCCCAGCATTTT. Amino acids: CASREDYSNQPQHF. The chain carries TRBV6-1 and TRBJ1-5; no reliable D call. CDR1 is MNHNS and CDR2 is SASEGT in the germline V gene. V was clipped by 6 bases and J by 0 bases, with 9 bases between them. This CDR3 region has 14 residues.

J is TRBJ1-5 and V is TRBV27, with no clear D. V was pared by 6 bases and J by 5 bases, with 11 bases between. This CDR3 contains 13 residues. The germline V gene encodes CDR1 MNHEY and CDR2 SMNVEV (reference sequence). CDR3 in DNA: TGTGCCAGCAGCCCCCTCCAGGATCAGCCCCAGCATTTT. Amino acid sequence: CASSPLQDQPQHF.

CDR3 loop: CASRSGTRTYEQYF. The DNA of the CDR3 is TGTGCCAGCAGATCCGGGACTAGAACCTACGAGCAGTACTTC. The rearrangement joins TRBV6-8 to TRBJ2-7, with 8 bases identical to TRBD2. The germline CDR1 and CDR2 sequences are MNHGY and SAAAGT. V lost 6 bases, J lost 2 bases, and 6 bases stayed unmatched. CDR3 size: 14 residues.

This sequence joins TRBV30 and TRBJ1-5; no definite D call. The germline gives CDR1 GTSNPN, CDR2 SVGIG (reference sequence). The CDR3 sequence is 13 residues long. Trimming removed 3 bases from V and 5 bases from J, with 11 bases in between. The CDR3 reads CAWRRGPDQPQHF. The CDR3 DNA reads TGTGCCTGGAGGAGAGGACCTGATCAGCCCCAGCATTTT.

This clone has more than one count but fewer than ten. The rearrangement uses TRBV14 and TRBJ2-1; 7 nucleotides match TRBD2. J lost 9 bases, V lost 0 bases, and 14 bases had no gene match. Germline V lookup: CDR1 SGHDN, CDR2 FVKESK. This CDR3 contains 17 residues. The CDR3 here is CASSQDLWGGSSSEQFF. DNA for the CDR3: TGTGCCAGCAGCCAAGACCTCTGGGGCGGGAGCAGTAGTGAGCAGTTCTTC.

The sample holds one count of this clone. This chain joins TRBV2 and TRBJ2-3; D gene ambiguous. V lost 2 bases, J lost 4 bases, and 10 bases lay in between. This CDR3 contains 14 residues. From germline, CDR1 is SNHLY and CDR2 FYNNEI. CDR3 nucleotide sequence: TGTGCCAGCAGTGAAATAGTGGCGGCAGATACGCAGTATTTT. Protein product: CASSEIVAADTQYF. The entire variable domain, with the rest obtained from reference TRBV2 and TRBJ2-3, is as follows: EPEVTQTPSHQVTQMGQEVILRCVPISNHLYFYWYRQILGQKVEFLVSFYNNEISEKSEIFDDQFSVERPDGSNFTLKIRSTKLEDSAMYFCASSEIVAADTQYFGPGTRLTVL.

The chain's CDR3 is CASSQDFSGGPTDTQYF. The CDR3 region has the DNA TGTGCCAGCAGCCAAGATTTTAGCGGGGGCCCCACAGATACGCAGTATTTT. The chain links TRBV4-2 to TRBJ2-3; 9 bases match TRBD2. CDR1 and CDR2 from the germline V gene are LGHNA and YNFKEQ. J gave up 2 bases and V 0 bases, and 6 bases lay outside the gene matches. CDR3 length: 17 residues.

The V and J genes are TRBV29-1 and TRBJ1-5; D is possibly TRBD1 (5 bases). V lost 6 bases and J lost 3, with 12 bases in between. The CDR3 runs 13 residues. CDR1 and CDR2 from the germline V gene are SQVTM and ANQGSEA. This chain's CDR3 is CSVGVGDNQPQHF. The DNA for the CDR3 is TGCAGCGTCGGCGTAGGGGACAATCAGCCCCAGCATTTT.

CDR3 sequence (DNA): TGTGCCAGCAGCGCGGTCCTCGGGGCGGGAAACATTCAGTACTTC. This codes for CASSAVLGAGNIQYF. V and J are TRBV9 and TRBJ2-4, with D perhaps being TRBD1 or TRBD2 (5 bases each). Trimming shortened V by 3 bases and J by 6 bases, and 16 bases separated the two germline ends. Germline CDR1 and CDR2: SGDLS and YYNGEE. CDR3 length: 15 residues.

V is TRBV14 and J is TRBJ2-2, with D perhaps matching TRBD1 (6 bases). V shed 1 base and J shed 4 bases, with 10 bases lying between them. Germline CDR1 reads SGHDN; CDR2 reads FVKESK. The CDR3 is made up of 15 amino acids. The CDR3: CASSQVTGSTGELFF. CDR3 coding DNA: TGTGCCAGCAGCCAAGTTACAGGGAGCACCGGGGAGCTGTTTTTT.

This clone was detected only once. This chain uses TRBV4-3 with TRBJ2-4, with D maybe TRBD2 (5 bases). The CDR3 loop spans 16 amino acids. V was clipped by 3 bases and J by 0 bases, with 12 bases between them. CDR1 and CDR2 (germline): LGHNA, YSLEER. CDR3 sequence reads: CASSQDSLLAKNIQYF. In nucleotides, the CDR3 is TGCGCCAGCAGCCAGGACTCTCTCTTAGCCAAAAACATTCAGTACTTC.

In this sample, this clone turned up a few times. The chain uses TRBV7-8 and TRBJ1-2, with 7 bases matching TRBD1. CDR1 is SGHVS and CDR2 is FQNEAQ in the germline V gene. J lost 0 bases, V lost 5 bases, and 3 bases had no gene match. The CDR3 runs to 14 residues. CDR3 in DNA: TGTGCCAGCAGCGACAGGGAATCTAACTATGGCTACACCTTC. As protein: CASSDRESNYGYTF.

The chain is built from TRBV6-6 and TRBJ2-3, with 9 bases fitting TRBD2. The CDR3 loop spans 12 amino acids. The V and J ends lost 11 bases and 5 bases, in that order; junction bases with no gene match: 5. Germline CDR1 is MNHNY and CDR2 is SVGAGI (reference sequence). CDR3 sequence reads: CAVGGGEDTQYF. DNA of the CDR3: TGTGCCGTCGGCGGGGGGGAAGATACGCAGTATTTT.

The V and J genes are TRBV6-6 and TRBJ1-5; perhaps TRBD1 as D (6 bases). Trimming left V 5 bases short and J 2 bases short, with 10 bases between. This CDR3 comprises 14 residues. Per the germline V gene, CDR1 is MNHNY and CDR2 is SVGAGI (reference sequence). This CDR3 reads CASSQGMGNQPQHF. For the CDR3, the DNA is TGTGCCAGCAGTCAGGGGATGGGCAATCAGCCCCAGCATTTT.

The chain links TRBV7-6 to TRBJ1-1; D is unresolved. Germline CDR1 and CDR2: SGHVS and FNYEAQ. Trimming took 3 bases from V and 3 from J, leaving 11 bases between them. The CDR3 loop spans 14 amino acids. The CDR3 sequence: CASSFGKRDTEAFF. The DNA of the CDR3 is TGTGCCAGCAGCTTCGGGAAACGGGACACTGAAGCTTTCTTT. Full variable domain (missing parts from reference TRBV7-6 and TRBJ1-1): GAGVSQSPRYKVTKRGQDVALRCDPISGHVSLYWYRQALGQGPEFLTYFNYEAQQDKSGLPNDRFSAERPEGSISTLTIQRTEQRDSAMYRCASSFGKRDTEAFFGQGTRLTVV.

The V gene is TRBV7-9, the J gene TRBJ1-5; TRBD1 is a possible D gene (6 bases). The CDR3 is 13 amino acids. With 4 bases removed from V and 5 bases from J, the gap between germline ends came to 9 bases. CDR1 and CDR2 from the germline V gene are SEHNR and FQNEAQ (reference sequence). CDR3 sequence (DNA): TGTGCCAGCAGCTCGGACAGTCATCAGCCCCAGCATTTT. As protein: CASSSDSHQPQHF.

J is TRBJ1-1 and V is TRBV5-4; D not resolved. This CDR3 contains 11 residues. With 5 bases removed from V and 3 bases from J, the gap between germline ends came to 5 bases. CDR1 is SGHNT and CDR2 is YYREEE in the germline V gene (reference sequence). The CDR3 spells CASSTDTEAFF. The CDR3 DNA follows: TGTGCCAGCAGTACGGACACTGAAGCTTTCTTT.